The rows below give T cell receptor beta chains drawn from one sample of a study of T cell responses to AZD1222 COVID-19 vaccine. Profiling relied on immunoSEQ multiplex PCR, and the TCRdb table lists in-frame clones only, not all of them. The sample shows roughly 40,000 clones, 90% of them seen only once. The source material was peripheral blood, sampled 28 days after the second AZD1222 dose. Source of these receptors: an adult who received the AZD1222 COVID-19 vaccine. The CDR3 runs from the conserved cysteine through the conserved F or W. The D gene is left open where the match is weak. A row's size may be missing; if present it is once, few, many or a size class.

TRBJ2-5 | . | TRBV7-2 | TRBD2 | CASSVTSGGAQETQYF | TGTGCCAGCAGCGTTACTAGCGGGGGGGCTCAGGAGACCCAGTACTTC
TRBJ1-5 | . | TRBV7-9 | TRBD1 | CASSLVQGPDGNQPQHF | TGTGCCAGCAGCTTAGTACAGGGGCCGGACGGCAATCAGCCCCAGCATTTT
TRBJ1-4 | once | TRBV4-1 | TRBD1 | CASSQGTAVNEKLFF | TGCGCCAGCAGCCAGGGGACAGCGGTAAATGAAAAACTGTTTTTT
TRBJ2-7 | few | TRBV11-2 | . | CASSLDRLDEQYF | TGTGCCAGCAGCTTAGATAGACTCGACGAGCAGTACTTC
TRBJ2-7 | . | TRBV11-2 | . | CASKGGTYEQYF | TGTGCCAGCAAGGGGGGAACCTACGAGCAGTACTTC
TRBJ2-1 | . | TRBV10-1 | . | CASNAGHTYNEQFF | TGCGCCAGCAACGCGGGACATACCTACAATGAGCAGTTCTTC
TRBJ1-5 | . | TRBV5-6 | . | CASSLGHINQPQHF | TGTGCCAGCAGCCTGGGACATATCAATCAGCCCCAGCATTTT
TRBJ1-3 | . | TRBV30 | . | CAWSVGGSGNTIYF | TGTGCCTGGAGTGTAGGGGGTTCTGGAAACACCATATATTTT
TRBJ1-1 | . | TRBV5-1 | . | CASSAEQATEAFF | TGCGCCAGCAGCGCGGAACAGGCGACTGAAGCTTTCTTT
TRBJ1-4 | . | TRBV28 | . | CASSPHNLEKLFF | TGTGCCAGCAGTCCCCACAATTTGGAAAAACTGTTTTTT
TRBJ2-5 | . | TRBV24-1 | TRBD2 | CATSDLRGGQETQYF | TGTGCCACCAGTGATTTGCGGGGGGGTCAGGAGACCCAGTACTTC
TRBJ1-1 | . | TRBV19 | . | CASSIGDRTESTEAFF | TGTGCCAGTAGTATAGGTGACAGGACGGAGAGCACTGAAGCTTTCTTT
TRBJ2-7 | . | TRBV6-5 | TRBD2 | CASRGLPTYEQYF | TGTGCCAGCAGGGGACTACCTACCTACGAGCAGTACTTC
TRBJ2-2 | few | TRBV5-4 | TRBD1 | CASSPGQGAGELFF | TGTGCCAGCAGCCCCGGACAGGGAGCCGGGGAGCTGTTTTTT
TRBJ2-1 | . | TRBV6-6 | TRBD2 | CASRAGGPYNEQFF | TGTGCCAGCAGGGCGGGGGGGCCTTACAATGAGCAGTTCTTC
TRBJ1-2 | . | TRBV7-2 | . | CASSLEPRSSNYGYTF | TGTGCCAGCAGCTTAGAGCCCAGGAGCTCTAACTATGGCTACACCTTC
TRBJ1-1 | . | TRBV12-5 | . | CASGSERGLNTEAFF | TGTGCTAGTGGTTCGGAACGTGGACTGAACACTGAAGCTTTCTTT
TRBJ2-7 | few | TRBV14 | TRBD2 | CASSPAGGGYEQYF | TGTGCCAGCAGCCCAGCGGGGGGCGGCTACGAGCAGTACTTC
TRBJ2-7 | . | TRBV6-2/TRBV6-3 | TRBD1 | CASSYTHGTGGPYEQYF | TGTGCCAGCAGTTACACCCACGGGACAGGGGGGCCCTACGAGCAGTACTTC
TRBJ1-5 | . | TRBV19 | . | CASSQQASNQPQHF | TGTGCCAGTAGTCAACAAGCTAGCAATCAGCCCCAGCATTTT
TRBJ1-1 | . | TRBV30 | . | CAWTATGNTEAFF | TGTGCCTGGACCGCGACAGGGAACACTGAAGCTTTCTTT
TRBJ1-2 | . | TRBV2 | . | CATDSDANYGYTF | TGTGCCACCGACAGTGACGCTAACTATGGCTACACCTTC
TRBJ1-2 | . | TRBV5-6 | . | CASSRSREYGYTF | TGTGCCAGCAGCCGTTCCAGGGAGTATGGCTACACCTTC
TRBJ2-2 | . | TRBV27 | TRBD1 | CASSLPRTGDPTGELFF | TGTGCCAGCAGTTTACCTAGGACAGGGGATCCCACCGGGGAGCTGTTTTTT
TRBJ1-6 | . | TRBV20-1 | . | CSASVDPSYNSPLHF | TGCAGTGCTAGTGTCGACCCCTCCTATAATTCACCCCTCCACTTT
TRBJ2-3 | . | TRBV30 | . | CAWSNVDTQYF | TGTGCCTGGAGTAACGTAGATACGCAGTATTTT
TRBJ1-5 | . | TRBV3-1/TRBV3-2 | . | CASSPGAVSNQPQHF | TGTGCCAGCAGCCCCGGGGCCGTTAGCAATCAGCCCCAGCATTTT
TRBJ1-1 | . | TRBV6-5 | . | CASNQNTEAFF | TGTGCCAGCAATCAGAACACTGAAGCTTTCTTT
TRBJ2-1 | . | TRBV5-1 | TRBD2 | CASSPLAGGLNEQFF | TGCGCCAGCAGCCCTCTAGCGGGGGGGCTCAATGAGCAGTTCTTC
TRBJ1-1 | . | TRBV29-1 | . | CSADNLGTEAFF | TGCAGCGCAGATAATCTCGGCACTGAAGCTTTCTTT
TRBJ1-1 | . | TRBV5-4 | . | CASSYPNGRNTEAFF | TGTGCCAGCAGCTACCCTAACGGGAGGAACACTGAAGCTTTCTTT
TRBJ1-5 | . | TRBV19 | TRBD1 | CASQGQGAAGNQPQHF | TGTGCCAGTCAAGGACAGGGGGCGGCGGGTAATCAGCCCCAGCATTTT
TRBJ1-2 | . | TRBV30 | . | CAWSADRQNYGYTF | TGTGCCTGGAGCGCCGACAGGCAGAACTATGGCTACACCTTC
TRBJ2-1 | . | TRBV19 | TRBD2 | CASSSTSGGEGEQFF | TGTGCCAGTAGTTCTACTAGCGGGGGGGAAGGTGAGCAGTTCTTC
TRBJ2-1 | . | TRBV5-8 | . | CASSSVVGEQFF | TGTGCCAGCAGCTCAGTGGTTGGTGAGCAGTTCTTC
TRBJ2-2 | . | TRBV11-3 | . | CASSFRNTGELFF | TGTGCCAGCAGCTTCAGGAACACCGGGGAGCTGTTTTTT
TRBJ2-2 | . | TRBV10-2 | TRBD1 | CASRDRGTGELFF | TGCGCCAGCAGGGACAGGGGAACCGGGGAGCTGTTTTTT
TRBJ2-7 | . | TRBV5-6 | TRBD1 | CASSLVWGQDYEQYF | TGTGCCAGCAGCTTGGTATGGGGACAGGACTACGAGCAGTACTTC
TRBJ2-3 | . | TRBV6-5 | . | CASSHTDTQYF | TGTGCCAGCAGTCACACAGATACGCAGTATTTT
TRBJ2-7 | . | TRBV10-3 | TRBD1 | CAISLSGTVRYEQYF | TGTGCCATCAGCCTATCCGGGACAGTAAGATACGAGCAGTACTTC
TRBJ2-3 | once | TRBV7-2 | TRBD2 | CASSLALAGGGTDTQYF | TGTGCCAGCAGCTTAGCCCTAGCGGGGGGGGGCACAGATACGCAGTATTTT
TRBJ1-1 | . | TRBV15 | . | CATSSLGFDSEAFF | TGTGCCACCAGCAGTTTGGGGTTCGACAGTGAAGCTTTCTTT
TRBJ1-3 | . | TRBV19 | TRBD1 | CASSGQGQRTIYF | TGTGCCAGTAGCGGACAGGGACAGCGCACCATATATTTT
TRBJ1-5 | . | TRBV7-2 | . | CASSLTVRSDQPQHF | TGTGCCAGCAGCTTAACGGTAAGGTCAGATCAGCCCCAGCATTTT
TRBJ1-1 | . | TRBV6-5 | . | CASSYGTEAFF | TGTGCCAGCAGTTATGGCACTGAAGCTTTCTTT